These 30 T cell receptor beta chains share one sample of origin, sequenced in a study of T cell responses to AZD1222 COVID-19 vaccine. Profiling relied on immunoSEQ multiplex PCR, and the TCRdb table lists in-frame clones only, not all of them. Of tens of thousands of clones listed, about 83% are singletons. Source: peripheral blood, taken 28 days after the second AZD1222 dose. Source of these receptors: an adult who received the AZD1222 COVID-19 vaccine.

This clone was observed a few times. The V call is TRBV9, the J call TRBJ2-2, with D maybe TRBD2 (6 bases). This CDR3 comprises 14 residues. V lost 0 bases and J 4 bases, leaving 7 bases between the germline ends. CDR1 SGDLS and CDR2 YYNGEE come from the germline V gene. The CDR3 DNA reads as TGTGCCAGCAGCGTAGATAGCGGCACCGGGGAGCTGTTTTTT. Encoded protein: CASSVDSGTGELFF.

In its sample, this clone was seen a few times. The V and J genes are TRBV7-3 and TRBJ1-6; D not certain. CDR3 size: 15 residues. V was clipped by 6 bases and J by 6 bases, with 15 bases between them. CDR1 SGHTA and CDR2 FQGTGA come from the germline V gene. Here the CDR3 DNA reads TGTGCCAGCAGTTTACAAACGGGGTCTAATTCACCCCTCCACTTT. Amino acids: CASSLQTGSNSPLHF.

CDR3 coding DNA: TGTGCCAGCAGCGCCCCCGGGACAAGATACAATGAGCAGTTCTTC. This gives the protein CASSAPGTRYNEQFF. This sequence joins TRBV9 and TRBJ2-1, with a weak D call TRBD1 (6 bases). The CDR3 covers 15 residues. The germline V and J ends were trimmed by 3 bases and 4 bases, with 14 bases remaining between them. The germline CDR1 and CDR2 sequences are SGDLS and YYNGEE.

In DNA, the CDR3 is TGTGCCAGCAGTTACGGGGCGAGAAACATTCAGTACTTC. It encodes CASSYGARNIQYF. The chain has TRBV6-5 and TRBJ2-4; TRBD1 might be the D (5 bases). Germline V gene sequence: CDR1 MNHEY, CDR2 SVGAGI. This CDR3 spans 13 amino acids. The ends were cut back, 2 bases at V and 6 bases at J, with 8 bases in the middle.

This clone was observed a handful of times. This chain connects TRBV19 to TRBJ2-7; TRBD1 matches 7 bases. Per germline, CDR1 LNHDA and CDR2 SQIVND (reference sequence). Trimming cost V 6 bases and J 3 bases; bases outside gene matches: 17. The length of the CDR3 is 17 residues. The CDR3 nucleotides are TGTGCCAGTAGCCGAAAGTTTGGAGGACAGGTTATCTACGAGCAGTACTTC. Protein: CASSRKFGGQVIYEQYF.

This clone was found a few times. Other DNA sequences from this sample encode an identical CDR3 as well. The chain joins TRBV9 to TRBJ1-1, with a tentative D call TRBD1 (6 bases). Deletions cut 0 bases from V and 5 bases from J, with 8 bases between. Germline V gives CDR1 SGDLS, CDR2 YYNGEE. The CDR3 is 13 amino acids. DNA of the CDR3: TGTGCCAGCAGCGTAGGAGGACAGACTGAAGCTTTCTTT. This gives the protein CASSVGGQTEAFF.

As DNA, the CDR3 is TGCAGCGTTGCAAACAGAGTATACGAGCAGTACTTC. This sequence encodes CSVANRVYEQYF. The chain carries TRBV29-1 and TRBJ2-7; D is ambiguous. This CDR3 has 12 residues. Germline CDR1 is SQVTM and CDR2 is ANQGSEA. With 4 bases removed from V and 4 bases from J, the gap between germline ends came to 11 bases.

This clone was seen only a few times. V usage is TRBV19 and J usage is TRBJ2-1; TRBD2 is a possible D gene (5 bases). Germline V CDR1 and CDR2: LNHDA, SQIVND (reference sequence). The CDR3 loop spans 17 amino acids. V shed 9 bases and J shed 3 bases, with 24 bases lying between them. In DNA, the CDR3 is TGTGCCAGCCAATTATCCGGGAAAACCCTGAGCTACAATGAGCAGTTCTTC. Protein product: CASQLSGKTLSYNEQFF.

The J gene is TRBJ2-7, the V gene TRBV9, with D tentatively TRBD1 (8 bases). The CDR3 loop spans 14 amino acids. V lost 3 bases and J lost 2, with 12 bases in between. In germline, CDR1 is SGDLS, CDR2 YYNGEE. In DNA form, the CDR3 reads TGTGCCAGCAGCGCCACAGGGGGGGCCTACGAGCAGTACTTC. Translating it yields CASSATGGAYEQYF. The full variable domain, completed using reference TRBV9 and TRBJ2-7, is DSGVTQTPKHLITATGQRVTLRCSPRSGDLSVYWYQQSLDQGLQFLIQYYNGEERAKGNILERFSAQQFPDLHSELNLSSLELGDSALYFCASSATGGAYEQYFGPGTRLTVT.

The chain recombines TRBV5-4 with TRBJ2-1, with 8 bases aligning to TRBD1. With 4 bases clipped from V and 0 bases from J, the junction kept 3 bases outside the gene matches. The CDR3 sequence is 15 residues long. The germline V gene has CDR1 SGHNT and CDR2 YYREEE (reference sequence). The CDR3 DNA sequence: TGTGCCAGCAGCCCGACAGGGGACTCCTACAATGAGCAGTTCTTC. Translated: CASSPTGDSYNEQFF.

This clone showed up just once. The rearrangement uses TRBV7-6 and TRBJ2-1; D unclear. The V end was cut by 6 bases, the J end by 8 bases, with 11 bases between. Germline loops: CDR1 SGHVS, CDR2 FNYEAQ. The CDR3 spans 12 residues. CDR3 sequence: CASRTYGDEQFF. CDR3 bases: TGTGCCAGCAGAACCTATGGGGATGAGCAGTTCTTC.

This chain connects TRBV5-1 to TRBJ1-3; TRBD1 matches at 7 bases. The length of the CDR3 is 17 residues. With V trimmed by 0 bases and J by 0 bases, 6 bases remained unmatched. Looked up from germline, CDR1 is SGHRS and CDR2 is YFSETQ. The CDR3 here is CASSLAAGTVSGNTIYF. In DNA, the CDR3 is TGCGCCAGCAGCTTGGCCGCCGGGACAGTCTCTGGAAACACCATATATTTT.

This sequence joins TRBV28 and TRBJ1-4; D gene unclear. The germline gives CDR1 MDHEN, CDR2 SYDVKM. This CDR3 comprises 12 residues. The V end lost 8 bases, the J end lost 4 bases, and 8 bases lay between the germline ends. CDR3 in amino acids: CASWKRNEKLFF. As DNA, the CDR3 is TGTGCCAGCTGGAAGCGTAATGAAAAACTGTTTTTT.

This clone has only one observation. The chain couples TRBV5-4 to TRBJ2-5; D remains ambiguous. Trimming removed 1 base from V and 1 base from J, with 5 bases in between. Germline-derived CDR1 and CDR2 are SGHNT and YYREEE (reference sequence). The CDR3 length is 13 residues. For the CDR3, the DNA is TGTGCCAGCAGCTTGTTAGCCCAAGAGACCCAGTACTTC. Protein sequence: CASSLLAQETQYF.

This clone appeared a single time. This chain links TRBV19 with TRBJ1-5; unclear D gene. The CDR3 covers 14 residues. Germline V gene sequence: CDR1 LNHDA, CDR2 SQIVND (reference sequence). Trimming took 1 base from V and 1 from J, leaving 5 bases between them. CDR3 loop: CASSIAVSNQPQHF. As DNA, the CDR3 is TGTGCCAGTAGTATAGCCGTGAGCAATCAGCCCCAGCATTTT.

The V and J genes are TRBV4-3 and TRBJ2-7; 10 bases are shared with TRBD1. The V segment lost 4 bases and the J segment 2 bases; nucleotides outside the gene matches: 14. The CDR3 runs to 18 residues. Germline V gene lookup returns CDR1 LGHNA and CDR2 YSLEER. As DNA, the CDR3 is TGCGCCAGCAGCCCACCTTTCGTGGGGGACAGGGGCCCCTACGAGCAGTACTTC. Protein product: CASSPPFVGDRGPYEQYF.

The chain employs TRBV7-3 and TRBJ1-2; D call uncertain. Germline CDR1 is SGHTA and CDR2 is FQGTGA. Trimming pared 3 bases from V and 7 bases from J, leaving 15 bases between. There are 14 residues in the CDR3. For the CDR3, the DNA is TGTGCCAGCAGCTTGGGGAGGGAGAGACGTGGCTACACCTTC. Amino acids: CASSLGRERRGYTF.

The rearrangement uses TRBV4-1 and TRBJ2-2; 7 nucleotides line up with TRBD1. V trimming: 4 bases; J trimming: 7 bases; junction bases outside the gene matches: 12. The CDR3 covers 16 residues. Germline CDR1 MGHRA, CDR2 YSYEKL. CDR3 nucleotide sequence: TGCGCCAGCAGCCGAGAACAGGGGAACACAGGCGGGGAGCTGTTTTTT. Amino acid sequence: CASSREQGNTGGELFF.

The genes are TRBV2 and TRBJ2-2, with 7 bases aligning to TRBD1. The CDR3 has 19 residues. The trim removed 0 bases at V and 5 bases at J, leaving 15 bases unmatched. Germline V lookup: CDR1 SNHLY, CDR2 FYNNEI. The CDR3 is CASSEAGQGVNLRTGELFF. CDR3 bases: TGTGCCAGCAGTGAAGCCGGGCAGGGGGTAAATCTGAGGACCGGGGAGCTGTTTTTT.

J is TRBJ1-2 and V is TRBV27, with D uncertain. The CDR3 loop spans 12 amino acids. V shed 0 bases and J shed 6 bases, with 5 bases lying between them. The germline V gene encodes CDR1 MNHEY and CDR2 SMNVEV (reference sequence). CDR3 nucleotides: TGTGCCAGCAGTTTATCGGGGAATGGCTACACCTTC. Translation gives CASSLSGNGYTF.

The chain has TRBV30 and TRBJ2-1, with D possibly called TRBD1 or TRBD2 (5 bases each). The V gene lost 4 bases and the J gene lost 5 bases, with 12 bases spanning the gap. The CDR3 has 13 amino acids. Germline V gene lookup returns CDR1 GTSNPN and CDR2 SVGIG (reference sequence). Written as DNA, the CDR3 is TGTGCCTGGATGCTGGGACGAAACAATGAGCAGTTCTTC. Translation gives CAWMLGRNNEQFF.

This clone has a handful of counts. The chain carries TRBV24-1 and TRBJ1-5, with D uncertain. V lost 1 base and J 2 bases, leaving 5 bases between the germline ends. Per the germline V gene, CDR1 is KGHDR and CDR2 is SFDVKD. This CDR3 spans 14 amino acids. The CDR3 spells CATSDFAGNQPQHF. The CDR3 region has the DNA TGTGCCACCAGTGATTTCGCGGGCAATCAGCCCCAGCATTTT.

This chain joins TRBV5-1 and TRBJ2-1, with 7 positions matching TRBD1. Germline lookup yields CDR1 SGHRS and CDR2 YFSETQ. V shed 4 bases and J 8 bases; nucleotides not matched to a gene: 9. The length of the CDR3 is 14 residues. The CDR3 sequence is CASSADYRGDEQFF. CDR3 in DNA: TGCGCCAGCAGCGCCGATTACAGGGGCGATGAGCAGTTCTTC.

This chain uses TRBV7-3 with TRBJ2-2, with 9 bases lining up with TRBD1. V shed 2 bases and J 3 bases; nucleotides not matched to a gene: 7. The CDR3 runs to 17 residues. Germline V CDR1 and CDR2: SGHTA, FQGTGA. The chain's CDR3 is CASSLPGQGGDTGELFF. The CDR3 DNA follows: TGTGCCAGCAGCTTACCGGGACAGGGAGGGGACACCGGGGAGCTGTTTTTT.

The chain links TRBV9 to TRBJ2-2, with TRBD1 matching over 9 bases. The germline CDR1 and CDR2 sequences are SGDLS and YYNGEE. Trimming at V came to 3 bases and at J to 4 bases, leaving 7 bases not matched to a gene. The CDR3 covers 16 residues. CDR3 sequence: CASSATGGSVTGELFF. The CDR3 bases are TGTGCCAGCAGCGCAACAGGGGGCAGTGTCACCGGGGAGCTGTTTTTT.

This clone was detected only once. The chain joins TRBV4-2 to TRBJ1-2; D is perhaps TRBD1 (5 bases). Germline V gene data show CDR1 as LGHNA and CDR2 as YNFKEQ. This CDR3 spans 16 amino acids. Trimming removed 0 bases from V and 5 bases from J, with 16 bases in between. The CDR3 loop is CASSQDHTGGRYGYTF. The CDR3 coding sequence is TGTGCCAGCAGCCAAGATCACACAGGCGGGCGGTATGGCTACACCTTC.

The sample holds a few counts of this clone. The chain uses TRBV7-8 and TRBJ1-6; TRBD1 might be the D (5 bases). CDR1 is SGHVS and CDR2 is FQNEAQ in the germline V gene. The V end was cut by 7 bases, the J end by 6 bases, with 13 bases between. The CDR3 covers 14 residues. In DNA form, the CDR3 reads TGTGCCAGCAAAAATGGGCAGGGTAATTCACCCCTCCACTTT. Translation gives CASKNGQGNSPLHF. The variable domain in full, completed from reference TRBV7-8 and TRBJ1-6, reads GAGVSQSPRYKVAKRGQDVALRCDPISGHVSLFWYQQALGQGPEFLTYFQNEAQLDKSGLPSDRFFAERPEGSVSTLKIQRTQQEDSAVYLCASKNGQGNSPLHFGNGTRLTVT.

The V gene is TRBV14, the J gene TRBJ2-1; 7 bases are a match to TRBD2. The V gene's germline CDR1 is SGHDN and CDR2 FVKESK. V was pared by 4 bases and J by 1 base, with 4 bases of the junction left unmatched. This CDR3 contains 15 residues. The CDR3 sequence is CASSPGLVSYNEQFF. CDR3 bases: TGTGCCAGCAGCCCTGGACTAGTATCCTACAATGAGCAGTTCTTC.

The CDR3 reads CAKTIALNAFF. CDR3 DNA sequence: TGCGCCAAGACGATAGCTCTGAACGCTTTCTTT. The V and J genes are TRBV10-1 and TRBJ1-1; D uncertain. This CDR3 comprises 11 residues. V was trimmed by 10 bases and J by 11 bases, leaving 17 bases between them. Germline V lookup: CDR1 WNHNN, CDR2 SYGVQD (reference sequence).

V usage is TRBV28 and J usage is TRBJ1-1, with D hard to call. Germline CDR1 and CDR2: MDHEN and SYDVKM. This CDR3 has 11 amino acids. Trimming took 11 bases from V and 4 from J, leaving 11 bases between them. The DNA for the CDR3 is TGTGCCGCTACTGGGTCCACTGAAGCTTTCTTT. Encoded protein: CAATGSTEAFF.